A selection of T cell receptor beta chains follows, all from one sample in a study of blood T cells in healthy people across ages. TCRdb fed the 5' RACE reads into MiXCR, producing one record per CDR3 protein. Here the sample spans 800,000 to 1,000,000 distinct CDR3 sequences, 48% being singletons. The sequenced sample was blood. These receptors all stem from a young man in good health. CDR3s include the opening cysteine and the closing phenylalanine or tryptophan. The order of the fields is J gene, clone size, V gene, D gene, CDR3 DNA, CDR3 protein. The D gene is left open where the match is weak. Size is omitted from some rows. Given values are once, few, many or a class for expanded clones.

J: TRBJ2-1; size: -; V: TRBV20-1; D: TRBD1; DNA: TGCAGTGCACGGACAGGGGGCGCCTACAATGAGCAGTTCTTC; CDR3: CSARTGGAYNEQFF
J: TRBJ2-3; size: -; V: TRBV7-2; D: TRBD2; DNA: TGTGCCAGCAGCTTCGGTCTAGCGGGCGGTGGGCCTATGACGCAGTATTTT; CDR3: CASSFGLAGGGPMTQYF
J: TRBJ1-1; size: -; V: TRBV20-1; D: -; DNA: TGCAGTGCTAGGAAGGGAGCGGACACTGAAGCTTTCTTT; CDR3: CSARKGADTEAFF
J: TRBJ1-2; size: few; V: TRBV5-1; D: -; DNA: TGCGCCAGCAGCCTGGACCTTTCGGGGGGCTATGGCTACACCTTC; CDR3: CASSLDLSGGYGYTF
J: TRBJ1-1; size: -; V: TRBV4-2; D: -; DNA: TGTGCCAGCAGCCAAGCCAGCTCAGGGTTCATGAACACTGAAGCTTTCTTT; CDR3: CASSQASSGFMNTEAFF
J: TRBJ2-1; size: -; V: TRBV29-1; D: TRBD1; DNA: TGCAGCGTCCCGCCGGGACAGGGGACGGTTGAGCAGTTCTTC; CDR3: CSVPPGQGTVEQFF
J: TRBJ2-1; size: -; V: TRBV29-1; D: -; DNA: TGCAGCGTTGAAGATACGTCGCGGGATCGTTACAATGAGCAGTTCTTC; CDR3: CSVEDTSRDRYNEQFF
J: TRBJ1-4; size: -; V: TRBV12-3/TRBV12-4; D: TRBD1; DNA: TGTGCCAGCAGACGCTCCGGGACAGGGGGTGAAAAACTGTTTTTT; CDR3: CASRRSGTGGEKLFF
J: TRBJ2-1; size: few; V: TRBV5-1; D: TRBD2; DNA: TGCGCCAGCAGCATGGGGGGGGAATACAATGAGCAGTTCTTC; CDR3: CASSMGGEYNEQFF
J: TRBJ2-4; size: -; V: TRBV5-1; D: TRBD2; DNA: TGCGCCAGCAGGGTAGCGGGGGACCCAGCCAAAAACATTCAGTACTTC; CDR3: CASRVAGDPAKNIQYF
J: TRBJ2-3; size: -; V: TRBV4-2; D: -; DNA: TGTGCCAGCAGCCAGGGGGCAGGGGGGCGGTATACGCAGTATTTT; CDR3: CASSQGAGGRYTQYF
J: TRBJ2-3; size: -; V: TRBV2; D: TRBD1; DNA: TGTGCCAGCACGCCCGGGACAGCCAGCACAGATACGCAGTATTTT; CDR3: CASTPGTASTDTQYF
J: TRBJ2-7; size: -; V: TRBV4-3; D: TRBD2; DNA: TGCGCCAGCAGCCAAGATTTGCGGGGGGGCCTTTTCTACGAGCAGTACTTC; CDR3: CASSQDLRGGLFYEQYF
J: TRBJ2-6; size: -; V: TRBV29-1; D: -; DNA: TGCAGCGTTGCCGGGAGCCAATCTGGGGCCAACGTCCTGACTTTC; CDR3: CSVAGSQSGANVLTF
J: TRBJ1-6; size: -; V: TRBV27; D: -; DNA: TGTGCCAGCAGAATCAACCATTCACCCCTCCACTTT; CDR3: CASRINHSPLHF